The 7 T cell receptor beta chains below all came from one sample that was sequenced in a study of blood T cell repertoires in COVID-19. The repertoire was sequenced with immunoSEQ multiplex PCR; TCRdb's copy has only in-frame clones and lacks some. The sample yields some 120,000 clones, 70% to 85% seen once. Sequencing input: peripheral blood. The receptors stem from a human donor with acute or convalescent COVID-19. The donor label of this sample is uncertain.

V gene TRBV20-1 combines with J gene TRBJ1-2; perhaps TRBD1 as D (6 bases). Deletions cut 3 bases from V and 2 bases from J, with 10 bases between. Germline-derived CDR1 and CDR2 are DFQATT and SNEGSKA (reference sequence). CDR3 size: 13 residues. The CDR3 spells CSASGGGNYGYTF. CDR3 DNA sequence: TGCAGTGCTAGTGGCGGGGGCAACTATGGCTACACCTTC.

The rearrangement links TRBV5-1 to TRBJ1-1; 9 bases are shared with TRBD1. Per the germline V gene, CDR1 is SGHRS and CDR2 is YFSETQ. V dropped 1 base and J dropped 5; count of bases not matched to a gene: 3. The length of the CDR3 is 14 residues. In nucleotides, the CDR3 is TGCGCCAGCAGCTTGACAGGGGGCGAGACTGAAGCTTTCTTT. Amino acids: CASSLTGGETEAFF.

The chain recombines TRBV7-2 with TRBJ1-3, with D tentatively TRBD1 (6 bases). The CDR3 totals 14 residues. Germline CDR1 SGHTA, CDR2 FQGNSA. The V gene lost 6 bases and the J gene lost 4 bases, with 13 bases spanning the gap. The CDR3 DNA reads as TGTGCCAGCAGAAAATCAGGGACAGGAAACACCATATATTTT. Protein sequence: CASRKSGTGNTIYF.

This clone has ten or more counts. The genes are TRBV4-1 and TRBJ2-5; TRBD1 matches 7 bases. The CDR3 runs 15 residues. Trimming cost V 1 base and J 5 bases; bases outside gene matches: 7. Germline-derived CDR1 and CDR2 are MGHRA and YSYEKL. The CDR3 DNA reads as TGCGCCAGCAGCCAAGTATTATCAGGGGGTGAGACCCAGTACTTC. This sequence encodes CASSQVLSGGETQYF.

The chain uses TRBV30 and TRBJ1-5, with D perhaps matching TRBD1 (6 bases). Germline V gene sequence: CDR1 GTSNPN, CDR2 SVGIG (reference sequence). The CDR3 contains 15 residues. Trimming took 2 bases from V and 4 from J, leaving 15 bases between them. The CDR3, as DNA: TGTGCCTGGAGTACCCGGGGAGGGGGGAATCAGCCCCAGCATTTT. This translates into CAWSTRGGGNQPQHF.

This chain uses TRBV5-5 with TRBJ2-7; D might be TRBD2 (5 bases). There are 14 residues in the CDR3. The germline gives CDR1 SGHKS, CDR2 YYEKEE (reference sequence). The V end lost 3 bases, the J end lost 6 bases, and 16 bases lay between the germline ends. CDR3 in amino acids: CASSSWTLTGEQYV. The CDR3 bases are TGTGCCAGCAGCTCTTGGACTCTAACGGGCGAGCAGTACGTC.

This clone appeared many times. CDR3 DNA sequence: TGTGCCAGCAGCCAAAGTGGCGGAACATCCTACGAGCAGTACTTC. This gives the protein CASSQSGGTSYEQYF. The chain links TRBV4-2 to TRBJ2-7; D not certain. V lost 2 bases and J 1 base, leaving 12 bases between the germline ends. CDR1 LGHNA and CDR2 YNFKEQ come from the germline V gene. The CDR3 is made up of 15 amino acids.